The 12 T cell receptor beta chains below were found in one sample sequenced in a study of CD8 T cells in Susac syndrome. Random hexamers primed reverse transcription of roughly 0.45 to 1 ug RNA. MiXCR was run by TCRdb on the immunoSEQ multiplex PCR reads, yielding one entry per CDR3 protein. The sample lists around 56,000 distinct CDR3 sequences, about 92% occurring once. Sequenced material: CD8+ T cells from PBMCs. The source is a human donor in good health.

The CDR3 is CASSMGNTEAFF. CDR3 nucleotide sequence: TGTGCCAGTAGTATGGGGAACACTGAAGCTTTCTTT. The J gene is TRBJ1-1, the V gene TRBV19; the D is unclear. V was cut by 3 bases and J by 1 base, with 3 bases left in between. Germline CDR1 reads LNHDA; CDR2 reads SQIVND (reference sequence). The CDR3 length is 12 residues.

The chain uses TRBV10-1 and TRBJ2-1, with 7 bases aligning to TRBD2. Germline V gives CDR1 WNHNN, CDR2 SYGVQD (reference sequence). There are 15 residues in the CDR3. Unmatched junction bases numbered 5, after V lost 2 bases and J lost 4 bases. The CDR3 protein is CASSERLAAYNEQFF. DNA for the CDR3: TGCGCCAGCAGTGAGAGGCTAGCGGCTTACAATGAGCAGTTCTTC.

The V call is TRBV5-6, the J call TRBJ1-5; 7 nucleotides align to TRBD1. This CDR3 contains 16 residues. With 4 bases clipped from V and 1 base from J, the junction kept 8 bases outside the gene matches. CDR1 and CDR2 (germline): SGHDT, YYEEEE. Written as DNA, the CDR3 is TGTGCCAGCAGCCTGAGACAGGGTGGAAGCAATCAGCCCCAGCATTTT. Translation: CASSLRQGGSNQPQHF.

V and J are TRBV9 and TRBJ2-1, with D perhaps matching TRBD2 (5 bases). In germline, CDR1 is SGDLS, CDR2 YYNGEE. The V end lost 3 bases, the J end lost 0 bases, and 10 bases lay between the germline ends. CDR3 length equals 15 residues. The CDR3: CASSAEGSSYNEQFF. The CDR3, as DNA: TGTGCCAGCAGCGCCGAGGGAAGCTCCTACAATGAGCAGTTCTTC.

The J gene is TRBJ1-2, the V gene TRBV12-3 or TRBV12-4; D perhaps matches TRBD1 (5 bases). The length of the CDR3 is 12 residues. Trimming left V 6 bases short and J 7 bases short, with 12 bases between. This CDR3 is CASRPRAVGYTF. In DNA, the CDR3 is TGTGCCAGCAGACCCAGGGCGGTTGGCTACACCTTC.

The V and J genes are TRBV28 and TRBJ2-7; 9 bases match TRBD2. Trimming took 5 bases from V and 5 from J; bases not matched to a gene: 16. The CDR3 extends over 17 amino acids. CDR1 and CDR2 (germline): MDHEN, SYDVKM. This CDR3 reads CASSHSGGGIKGDEQYF. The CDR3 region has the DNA TGTGCCAGCAGTCATAGCGGGGGCGGGATTAAGGGAGACGAGCAGTACTTC.

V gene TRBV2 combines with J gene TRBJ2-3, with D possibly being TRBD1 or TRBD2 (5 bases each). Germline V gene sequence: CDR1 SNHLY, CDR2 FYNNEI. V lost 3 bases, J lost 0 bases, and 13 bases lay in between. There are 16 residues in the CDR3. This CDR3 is CASSDPLRDSTDTQYF. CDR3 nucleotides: TGTGCCAGCAGTGACCCATTACGGGACAGCACAGATACGCAGTATTTT.

Here the CDR3 reads CASSSSTAEKYF. CDR3 bases: TGTGCCAGCAGCTCCTCGACGGCAGAGAAGTACTTC. V and J are TRBV7-2 and TRBJ2-7; D remains ambiguous. The CDR3 extends over 12 amino acids. CDR1 SGHTA and CDR2 FQGNSA come from the germline V gene. Deletions cut 4 bases from V and 11 bases from J, with 15 bases between.

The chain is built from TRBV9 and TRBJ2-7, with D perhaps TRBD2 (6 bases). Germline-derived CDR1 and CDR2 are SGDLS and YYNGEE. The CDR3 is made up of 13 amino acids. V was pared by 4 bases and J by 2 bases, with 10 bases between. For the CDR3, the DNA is TGTGCCAGCAGCCGGAGGGGTACCTACGAGCAGTACTTC. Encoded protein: CASSRRGTYEQYF.

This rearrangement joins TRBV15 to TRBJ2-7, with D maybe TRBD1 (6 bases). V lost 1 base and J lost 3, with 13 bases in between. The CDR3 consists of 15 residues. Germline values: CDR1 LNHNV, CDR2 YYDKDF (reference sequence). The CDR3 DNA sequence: TGTGCCACCAGCAGAGCCGTGGACAGCCACTACGAGCAGTACTTC. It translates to CATSRAVDSHYEQYF.

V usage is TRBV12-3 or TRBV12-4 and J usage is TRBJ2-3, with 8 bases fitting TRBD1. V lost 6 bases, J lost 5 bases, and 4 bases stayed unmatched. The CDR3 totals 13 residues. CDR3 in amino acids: CASRDRVEDTQYF. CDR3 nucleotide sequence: TGTGCCAGCAGGGACAGGGTTGAAGATACGCAGTATTTT.

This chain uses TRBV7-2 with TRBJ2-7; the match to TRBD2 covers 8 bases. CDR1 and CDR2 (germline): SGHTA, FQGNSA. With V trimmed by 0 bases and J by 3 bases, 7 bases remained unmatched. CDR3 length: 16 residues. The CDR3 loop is CASSLAPGGGNYEQYF. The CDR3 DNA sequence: TGTGCCAGCAGCTTAGCTCCCGGCGGGGGGAACTACGAGCAGTACTTC.